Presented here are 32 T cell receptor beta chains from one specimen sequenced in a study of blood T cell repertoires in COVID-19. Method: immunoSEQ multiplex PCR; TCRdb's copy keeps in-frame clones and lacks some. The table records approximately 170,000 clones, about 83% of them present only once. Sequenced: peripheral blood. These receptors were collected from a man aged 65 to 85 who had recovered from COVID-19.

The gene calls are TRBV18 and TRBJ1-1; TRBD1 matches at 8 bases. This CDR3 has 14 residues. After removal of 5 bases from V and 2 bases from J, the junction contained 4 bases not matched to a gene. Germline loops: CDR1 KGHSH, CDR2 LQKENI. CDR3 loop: CASSAGQGNTEAFF. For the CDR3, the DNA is TGTGCCAGCTCAGCCGGACAGGGAAACACTGAAGCTTTCTTT.

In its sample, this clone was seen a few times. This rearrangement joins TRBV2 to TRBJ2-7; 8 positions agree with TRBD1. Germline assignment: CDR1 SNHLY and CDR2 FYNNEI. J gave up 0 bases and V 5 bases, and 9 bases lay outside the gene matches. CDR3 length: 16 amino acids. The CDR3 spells CASSLSGTGLSYEQYF. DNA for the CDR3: TGTGCCAGCAGTCTATCAGGGACAGGCCTCTCCTACGAGCAGTACTTC.

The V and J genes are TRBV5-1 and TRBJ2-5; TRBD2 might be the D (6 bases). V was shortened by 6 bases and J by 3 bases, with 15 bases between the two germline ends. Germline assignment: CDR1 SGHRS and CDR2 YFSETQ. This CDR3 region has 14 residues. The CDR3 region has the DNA TGCGCCAGCAACTACGGGGGAGGCGAAGAGACCCAGTACTTC. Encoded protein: CASNYGGGEETQYF. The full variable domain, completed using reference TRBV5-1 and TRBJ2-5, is KAGVTQTPRYLIKTRGQQVTLSCSPISGHRSVSWYQQTPGQGLQFLFEYFSETQRNKGNFPGRFSGRQFSNSRSEMNVSTLELGDSALYLCASNYGGGEETQYFGPGTRLLVL.

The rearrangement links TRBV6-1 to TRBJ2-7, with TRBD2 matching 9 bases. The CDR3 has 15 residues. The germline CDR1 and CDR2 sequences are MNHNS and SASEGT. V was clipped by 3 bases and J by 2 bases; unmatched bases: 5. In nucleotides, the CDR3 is TGTGCCAGCAGTGAGACTAGCGGAACTCCCTACGAGCAGTACTTC. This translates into CASSETSGTPYEQYF.

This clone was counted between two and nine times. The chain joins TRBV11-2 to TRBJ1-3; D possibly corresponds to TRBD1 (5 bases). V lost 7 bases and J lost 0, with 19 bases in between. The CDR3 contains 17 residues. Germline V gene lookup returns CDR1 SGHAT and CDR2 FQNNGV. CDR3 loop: CASKLSAGPYSGNTIYF. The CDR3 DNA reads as TGTGCCAGCAAATTATCGGCAGGGCCCTACTCTGGAAACACCATATATTTT.

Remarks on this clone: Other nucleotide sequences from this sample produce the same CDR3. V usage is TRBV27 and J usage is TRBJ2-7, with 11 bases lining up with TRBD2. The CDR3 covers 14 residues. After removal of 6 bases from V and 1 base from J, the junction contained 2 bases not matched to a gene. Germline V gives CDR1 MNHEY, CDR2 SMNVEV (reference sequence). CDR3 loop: CASSRTSGSYEQYF. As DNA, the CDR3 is TGTGCCAGCAGCCGGACTAGCGGGTCCTACGAGCAGTACTTC.

The CDR3 loop is CASSYGSPSSYNEQFF. The CDR3 region has the DNA TGTGCCAGCAGTTACGGCAGTCCAAGCTCCTACAATGAGCAGTTCTTC. V is TRBV6-5 and J is TRBJ2-1; no definite D call. Trimming left V 2 bases short and J 0 bases short, with 11 bases between. The CDR3 has 16 amino acids. The V gene's germline CDR1 is MNHEY and CDR2 SVGAGI.

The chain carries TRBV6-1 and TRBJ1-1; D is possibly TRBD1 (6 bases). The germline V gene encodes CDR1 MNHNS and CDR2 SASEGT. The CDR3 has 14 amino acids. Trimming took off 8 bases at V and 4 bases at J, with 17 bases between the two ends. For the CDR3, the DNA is TGTGCCAGCGGCCGCAGGGGAATCGGCACTGAAGCTTTCTTT. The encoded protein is CASGRRGIGTEAFF.

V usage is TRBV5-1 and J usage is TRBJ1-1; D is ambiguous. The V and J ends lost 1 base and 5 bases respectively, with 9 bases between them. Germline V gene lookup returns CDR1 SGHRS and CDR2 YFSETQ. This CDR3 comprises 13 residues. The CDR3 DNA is TGCGCCAGCAGCTTGCCCAGCGGGACTGAAGCTTTCTTT. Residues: CASSLPSGTEAFF. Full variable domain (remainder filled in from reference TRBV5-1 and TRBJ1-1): KAGVTQTPRYLIKTRGQQVTLSCSPISGHRSVSWYQQTPGQGLQFLFEYFSETQRNKGNFPGRFSGRQFSNSRSEMNVSTLELGDSALYLCASSLPSGTEAFFGQGTRLTVV.

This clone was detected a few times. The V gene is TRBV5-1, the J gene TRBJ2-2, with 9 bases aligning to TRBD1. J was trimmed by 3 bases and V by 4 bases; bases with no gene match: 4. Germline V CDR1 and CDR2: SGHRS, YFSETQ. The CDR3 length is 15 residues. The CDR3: CASSNRDRDTGELFF. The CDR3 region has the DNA TGCGCCAGCAGCAACCGGGACAGGGACACCGGGGAGCTGTTTTTT.

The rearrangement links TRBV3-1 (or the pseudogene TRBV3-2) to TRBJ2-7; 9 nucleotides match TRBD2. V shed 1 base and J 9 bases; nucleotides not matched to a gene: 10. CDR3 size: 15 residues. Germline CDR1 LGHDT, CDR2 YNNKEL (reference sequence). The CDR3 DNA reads TGTGCCAGCAGCCAAGGAGGTAATAGCGGGAGCTTGCAGTACTTC. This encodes CASSQGGNSGSLQYF.

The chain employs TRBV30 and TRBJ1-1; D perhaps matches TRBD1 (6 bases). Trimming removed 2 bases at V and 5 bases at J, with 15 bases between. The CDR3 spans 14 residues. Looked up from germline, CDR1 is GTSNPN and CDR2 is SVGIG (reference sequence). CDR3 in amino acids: CAWSTPDSVTEAFF. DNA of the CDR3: TGTGCCTGGAGTACACCGGACAGCGTAACTGAAGCTTTCTTT.

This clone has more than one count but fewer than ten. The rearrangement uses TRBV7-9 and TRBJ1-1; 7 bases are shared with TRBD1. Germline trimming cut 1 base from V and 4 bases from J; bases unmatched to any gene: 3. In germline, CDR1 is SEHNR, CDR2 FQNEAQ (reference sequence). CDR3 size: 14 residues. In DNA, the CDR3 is TGTGCCAGCAGCTTAGGCGGGGACAGCACTGAAGCTTTCTTT. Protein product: CASSLGGDSTEAFF. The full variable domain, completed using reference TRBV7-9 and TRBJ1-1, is DTGVSQNPRHKITKRGQNVTFRCDPISEHNRLYWYRQTLGQGPEFLTYFQNEAQLEKSRLLSDRFSAERPKGSFSTLEIQRTEQGDSAMYLCASSLGGDSTEAFFGQGTRLTVV.

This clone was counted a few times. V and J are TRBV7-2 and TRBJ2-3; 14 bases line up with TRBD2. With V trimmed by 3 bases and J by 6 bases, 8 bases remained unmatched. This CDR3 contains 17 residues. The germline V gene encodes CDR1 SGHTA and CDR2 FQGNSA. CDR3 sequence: CASSFLPTSGRADTQYF. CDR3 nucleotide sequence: TGTGCCAGCAGCTTCCTCCCGACTAGCGGGAGGGCGGATACGCAGTATTTT.

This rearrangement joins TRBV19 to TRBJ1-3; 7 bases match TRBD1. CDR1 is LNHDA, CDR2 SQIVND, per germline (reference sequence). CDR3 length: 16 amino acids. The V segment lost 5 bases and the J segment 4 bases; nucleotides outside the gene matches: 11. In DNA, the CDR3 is TGTGCCAGTAGTGCCCACAGGGGACGGGCCGGAAACACCATATATTTT. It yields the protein CASSAHRGRAGNTIYF.

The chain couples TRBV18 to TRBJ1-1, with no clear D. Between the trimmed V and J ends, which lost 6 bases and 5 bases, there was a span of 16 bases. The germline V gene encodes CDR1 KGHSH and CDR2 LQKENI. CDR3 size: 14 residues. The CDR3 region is CASSPDSRRTEAFF. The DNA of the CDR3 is TGTGCCAGCTCGCCGGACTCCCGGAGAACTGAAGCTTTCTTT.

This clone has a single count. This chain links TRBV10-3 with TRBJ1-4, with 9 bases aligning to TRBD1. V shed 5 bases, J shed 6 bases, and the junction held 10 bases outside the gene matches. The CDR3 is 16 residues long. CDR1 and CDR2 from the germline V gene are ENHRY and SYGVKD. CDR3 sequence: CAISKDLGQGHEKLFF. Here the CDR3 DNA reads TGTGCCATCAGTAAGGACCTGGGACAGGGCCATGAAAAACTGTTTTTT.

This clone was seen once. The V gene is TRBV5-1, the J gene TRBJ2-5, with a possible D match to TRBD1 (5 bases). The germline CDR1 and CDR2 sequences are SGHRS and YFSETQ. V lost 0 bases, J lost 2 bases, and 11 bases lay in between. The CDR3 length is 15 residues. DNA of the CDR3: TGCGCCAGCAGCTTGGGGACACAGCCGCAAGAGACCCAGTACTTC. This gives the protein CASSLGTQPQETQYF.

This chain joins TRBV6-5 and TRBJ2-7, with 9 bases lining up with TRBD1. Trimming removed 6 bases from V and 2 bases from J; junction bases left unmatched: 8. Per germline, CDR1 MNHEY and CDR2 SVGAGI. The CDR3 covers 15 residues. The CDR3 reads CASRPRTGDAYEQYF. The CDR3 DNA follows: TGTGCCAGCAGGCCCCGGACAGGGGACGCCTACGAGCAGTACTTC.

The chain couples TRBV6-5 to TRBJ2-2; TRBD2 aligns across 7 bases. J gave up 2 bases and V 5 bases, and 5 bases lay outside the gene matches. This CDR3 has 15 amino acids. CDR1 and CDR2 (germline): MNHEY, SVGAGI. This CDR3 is CASSHRDYNTGELFF. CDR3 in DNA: TGTGCCAGCAGTCACCGGGACTATAACACCGGGGAGCTGTTTTTT.

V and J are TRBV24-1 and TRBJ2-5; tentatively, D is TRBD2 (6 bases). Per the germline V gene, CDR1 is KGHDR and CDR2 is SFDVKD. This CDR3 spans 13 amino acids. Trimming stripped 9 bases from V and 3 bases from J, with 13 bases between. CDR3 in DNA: TGTGCCACCGGAGGGCTGGGTGAAGAGACCCAGTACTTC. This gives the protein CATGGLGEETQYF.

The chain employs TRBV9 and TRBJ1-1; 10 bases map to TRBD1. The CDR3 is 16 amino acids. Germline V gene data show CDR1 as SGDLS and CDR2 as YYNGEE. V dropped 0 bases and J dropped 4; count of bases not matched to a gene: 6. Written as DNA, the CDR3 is TGTGCCAGCAGCGTAGCCGAGACAGGGGGCGGCACTGAAGCTTTCTTT. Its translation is CASSVAETGGGTEAFF.

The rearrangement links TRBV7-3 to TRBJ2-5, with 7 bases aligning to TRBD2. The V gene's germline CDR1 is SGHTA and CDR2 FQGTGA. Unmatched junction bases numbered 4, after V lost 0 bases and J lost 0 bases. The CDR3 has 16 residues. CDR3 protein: CASSLTSGGNQETQYF. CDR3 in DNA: TGTGCCAGCAGCTTAACTTCGGGAGGTAACCAAGAGACCCAGTACTTC.

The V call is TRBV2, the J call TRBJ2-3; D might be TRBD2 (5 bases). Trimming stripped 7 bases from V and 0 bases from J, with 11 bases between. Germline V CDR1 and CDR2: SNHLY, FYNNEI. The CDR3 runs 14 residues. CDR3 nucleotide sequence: TGTGCCAGCACCGGCGGGCTTAGCACAGATACGCAGTATTTT. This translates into CASTGGLSTDTQYF.

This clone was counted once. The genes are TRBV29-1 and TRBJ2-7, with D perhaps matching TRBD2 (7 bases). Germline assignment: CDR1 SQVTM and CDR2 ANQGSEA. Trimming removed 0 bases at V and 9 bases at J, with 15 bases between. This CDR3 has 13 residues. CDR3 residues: CSVEDQPGEGQYF. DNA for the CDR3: TGCAGCGTTGAAGATCAGCCAGGGGAGGGGCAGTACTTC.

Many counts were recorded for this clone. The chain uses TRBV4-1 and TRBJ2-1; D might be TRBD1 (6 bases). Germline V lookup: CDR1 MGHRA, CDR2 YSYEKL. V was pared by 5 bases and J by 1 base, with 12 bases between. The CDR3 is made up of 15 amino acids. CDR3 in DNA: TGCGCCAGCAGCTATGACAGGTCATCCTACAATGAGCAGTTCTTC. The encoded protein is CASSYDRSSYNEQFF.

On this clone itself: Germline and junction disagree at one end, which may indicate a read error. The CDR3 DNA is TGTGCTAGCAGCTTGGGACTAGCGGGAGATGAGGAGACCCAGTACTTC. Amino acids: CASSLGLAGDEETQYF. J is TRBJ2-5 and V is TRBV7-7; 14 bases map to TRBD2. Germline V gives CDR1 SSHAT, CDR2 FNYEAQ (reference sequence). The CDR3 is made up of 16 amino acids.

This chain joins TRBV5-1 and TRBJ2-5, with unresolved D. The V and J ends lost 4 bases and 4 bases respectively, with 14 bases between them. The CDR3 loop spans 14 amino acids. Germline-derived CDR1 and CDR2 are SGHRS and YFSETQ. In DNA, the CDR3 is TGCGCCAGCAGCGTACAGTCCCGGCGAGAGACCCAGTACTTC. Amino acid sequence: CASSVQSRRETQYF.

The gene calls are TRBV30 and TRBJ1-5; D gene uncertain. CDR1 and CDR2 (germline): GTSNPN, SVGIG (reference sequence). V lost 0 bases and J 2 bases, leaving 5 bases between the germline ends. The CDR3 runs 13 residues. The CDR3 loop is CAWSVSGNQPQHF. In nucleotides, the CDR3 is TGTGCCTGGAGTGTATCTGGCAATCAGCCCCAGCATTTT.

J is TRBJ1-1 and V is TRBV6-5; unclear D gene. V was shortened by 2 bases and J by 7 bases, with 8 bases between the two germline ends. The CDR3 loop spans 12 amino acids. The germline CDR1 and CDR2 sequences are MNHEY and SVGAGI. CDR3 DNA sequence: TGTGCCAGCAGTTACAATGGCGGTGAAGCTTTCTTT. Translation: CASSYNGGEAFF.

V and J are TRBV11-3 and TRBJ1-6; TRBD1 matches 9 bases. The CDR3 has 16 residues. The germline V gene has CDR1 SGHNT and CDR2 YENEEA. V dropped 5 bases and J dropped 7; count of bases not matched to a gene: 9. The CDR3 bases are TGTGCCAGCAGCCACTGGGAGGACAGGGGCAATTCACCCCTCCACTTT. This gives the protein CASSHWEDRGNSPLHF.

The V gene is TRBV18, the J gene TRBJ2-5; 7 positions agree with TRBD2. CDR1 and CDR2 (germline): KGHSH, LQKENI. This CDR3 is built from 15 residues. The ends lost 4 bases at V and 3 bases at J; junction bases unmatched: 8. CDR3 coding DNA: TGTGCCAGCTCACACACGGGGAGGGTAGAAGAGACCCAGTACTTC. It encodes CASSHTGRVEETQYF.